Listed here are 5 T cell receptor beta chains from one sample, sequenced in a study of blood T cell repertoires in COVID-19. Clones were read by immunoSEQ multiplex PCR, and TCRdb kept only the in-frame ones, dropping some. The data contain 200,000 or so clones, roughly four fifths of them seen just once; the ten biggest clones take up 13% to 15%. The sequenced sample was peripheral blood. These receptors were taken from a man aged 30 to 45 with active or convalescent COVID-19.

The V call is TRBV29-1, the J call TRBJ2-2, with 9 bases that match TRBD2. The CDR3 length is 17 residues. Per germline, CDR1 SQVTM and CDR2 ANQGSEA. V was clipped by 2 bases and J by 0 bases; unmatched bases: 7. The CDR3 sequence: CSVELGLAGTNTGELFF. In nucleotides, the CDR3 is TGCAGCGTTGAATTGGGGCTAGCGGGAACGAACACCGGGGAGCTGTTTTTT.

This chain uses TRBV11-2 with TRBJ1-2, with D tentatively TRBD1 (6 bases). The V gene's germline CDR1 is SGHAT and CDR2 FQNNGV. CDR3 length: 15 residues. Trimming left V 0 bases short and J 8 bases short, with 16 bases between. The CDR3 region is CASSLEETGFEGYTF. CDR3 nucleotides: TGTGCCAGCAGCTTAGAGGAGACAGGCTTTGAGGGCTACACCTTC.

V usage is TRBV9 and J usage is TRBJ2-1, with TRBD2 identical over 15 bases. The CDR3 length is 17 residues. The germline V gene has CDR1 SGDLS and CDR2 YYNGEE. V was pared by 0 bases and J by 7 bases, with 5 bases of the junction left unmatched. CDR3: CASSVDLGTSGRNEQFF. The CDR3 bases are TGTGCCAGCAGCGTAGATCTGGGGACTAGCGGGAGGAATGAGCAGTTCTTC.

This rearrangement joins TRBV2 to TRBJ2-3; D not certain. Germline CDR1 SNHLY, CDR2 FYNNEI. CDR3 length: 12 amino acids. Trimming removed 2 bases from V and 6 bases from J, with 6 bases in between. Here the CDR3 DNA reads TGTGCCAGCAGTGAAAATGCGGATACGCAGTATTTT. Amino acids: CASSENADTQYF.

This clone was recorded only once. DNA of the CDR3: TGTGCCAGCAGCGCGACTAGCGGCTTCTCCTACGAGCAGTACTTC. Its protein product is CASSATSGFSYEQYF. The V gene is TRBV7-2, the J gene TRBJ2-7; 9 nucleotides line up with TRBD2. The germline gives CDR1 SGHTA, CDR2 FQGNSA. The CDR3 has 15 amino acids. Losses at the gene ends were 5 bases for V and 0 bases for J; bases not matched to a gene: 5.